This TCR beta chain is from a study of blood T cell repertoires in COVID-19. Study summary: Sources were T cells, B-cell-depleted T cells, or PBMCs; the material itself was cDNA or gDNA.

This CDR3 contains 14 residues. Looked up from germline, CDR1 is SGHRS and CDR2 is YFSETQ. V trimming: 3 bases; J trimming: 6 bases; junction bases outside the gene matches: 6. Sequencing was performed with immunoSEQ multiplex PCR; in TCRdb, only in-frame clones are kept and a portion is missing. This table holds approximately 180,000 clones, roughly 85% found once. The chain recombines TRBV5-1 with TRBJ1-2, with TRBD1 matching 9 bases. The specimen sequenced was peripheral blood. The receptor's source is a man aged 60 to 75 with active or convalescent COVID-19. The CDR3 here is CASSSGDRAHGYTF. CDR3 coding DNA: TGCGCCAGCAGCTCCGGGGACAGGGCCCATGGCTACACCTTC.